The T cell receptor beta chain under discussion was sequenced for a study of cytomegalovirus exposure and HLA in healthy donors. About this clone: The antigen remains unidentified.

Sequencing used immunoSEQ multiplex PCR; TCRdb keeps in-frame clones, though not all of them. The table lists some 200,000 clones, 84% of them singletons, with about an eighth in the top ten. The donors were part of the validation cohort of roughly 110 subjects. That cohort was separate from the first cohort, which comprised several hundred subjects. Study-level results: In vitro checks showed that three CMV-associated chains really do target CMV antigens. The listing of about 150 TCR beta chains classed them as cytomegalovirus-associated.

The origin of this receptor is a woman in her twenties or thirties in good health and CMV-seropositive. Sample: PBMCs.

The CDR3 region has the DNA TGTGCCAGCAGGAAGGAGATTAACTATGGCTACACCTTC. The encoded protein is CASRKEINYGYTF. V is TRBV5-6 and J is TRBJ1-2, with D unclear. This CDR3 region has 13 residues. Germline V gene lookup returns CDR1 SGHDT and CDR2 YYEEEE. V lost 5 bases to trimming and J lost 1 base, with 9 bases between them. Combining the CDR3 with reference TRBV5-6 and TRBJ1-2 gives the whole variable domain DAGVTQSPTHLIKTRGQQVTLRCSPKSGHDTVSWYQQALGQGPQFIFQYYEEEERQRGNFPDRFSGHQFPNYSSELNVNALLLGDSALYLCASRKEINYGYTFGSGTRLTVV.